Only one count was recorded for the clone carrying this T cell receptor (beta chain). Clones were read by immunoSEQ multiplex PCR, and TCRdb kept only the in-frame ones, dropping some. The data show tens of thousands of clones, under 90% seen once. These data originate in a study of blood T cell repertoires in COVID-19. In the study overall: The cDNA or gDNA used as material had been derived from T cells, B-cell-depleted T cells, or PBMCs.

CDR3 length equals 15 residues. Trimming cost V 4 bases and J 4 bases; bases outside gene matches: 2. Germline V gene lookup returns CDR1 SGHNT and CDR2 YYREEE (reference sequence). The chain employs TRBV5-4 and TRBJ2-1, with TRBD2 identical over 13 bases. This sequence was found in an elderly man with acute or convalescent COVID-19. Sequencing input: peripheral blood. The CDR3 spells CASSPGLAGYNEQFF. The CDR3 nucleotides read TGTGCCAGCAGCCCGGGACTAGCGGGGTACAATGAGCAGTTCTTC. Supplemented by reference TRBV5-4 and TRBJ2-1, the full variable domain reads ETGVTQSPTHLIKTRGQQVTLRCSSQSGHNTVSWYQQALGQGPQFIFQYYREEENGRGNFPPRFSGLQFPNYSSELNVNALELDDSALYLCASSPGLAGYNEQFFGPGTRLTVL.